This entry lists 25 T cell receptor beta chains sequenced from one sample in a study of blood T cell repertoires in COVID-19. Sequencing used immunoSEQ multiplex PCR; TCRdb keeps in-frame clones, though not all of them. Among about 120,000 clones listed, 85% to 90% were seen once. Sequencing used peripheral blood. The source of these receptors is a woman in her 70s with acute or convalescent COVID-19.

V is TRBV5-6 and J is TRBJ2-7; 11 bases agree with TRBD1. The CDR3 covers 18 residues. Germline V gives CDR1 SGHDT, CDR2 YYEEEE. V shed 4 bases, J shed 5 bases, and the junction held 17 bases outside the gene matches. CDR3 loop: CASSHELATGQGAHEQYF. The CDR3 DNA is TGTGCCAGCAGCCATGAATTAGCGACCGGACAGGGGGCCCACGAGCAGTACTTC.

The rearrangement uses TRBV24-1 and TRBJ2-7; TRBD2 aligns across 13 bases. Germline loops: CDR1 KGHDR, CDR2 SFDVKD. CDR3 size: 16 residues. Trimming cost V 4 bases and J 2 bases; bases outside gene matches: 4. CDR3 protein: CATSELGTSGAYEQYF. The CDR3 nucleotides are TGTGCCACCAGTGAATTAGGGACTAGCGGGGCCTACGAGCAGTACTTC.

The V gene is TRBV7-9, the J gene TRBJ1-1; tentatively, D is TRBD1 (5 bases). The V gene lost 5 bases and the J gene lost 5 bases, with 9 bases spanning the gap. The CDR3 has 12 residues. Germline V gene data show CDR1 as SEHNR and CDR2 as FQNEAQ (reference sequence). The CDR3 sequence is CASSPRVTEAFF. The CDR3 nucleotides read TGTGCCAGCAGCCCCAGGGTTACTGAAGCTTTCTTT.

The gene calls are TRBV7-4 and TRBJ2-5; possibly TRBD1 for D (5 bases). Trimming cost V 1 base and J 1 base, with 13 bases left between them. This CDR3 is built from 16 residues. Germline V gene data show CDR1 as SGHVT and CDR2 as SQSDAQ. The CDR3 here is CASSLGGQVFQETQYF. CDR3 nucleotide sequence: TGTGCCAGCAGCTTAGGCGGACAAGTGTTCCAAGAGACCCAGTACTTC.

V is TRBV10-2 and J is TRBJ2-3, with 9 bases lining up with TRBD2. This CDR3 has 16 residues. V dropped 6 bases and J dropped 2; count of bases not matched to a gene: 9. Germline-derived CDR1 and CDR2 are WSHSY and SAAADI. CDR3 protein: CASRDSGGPDTDTQYF. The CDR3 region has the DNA TGCGCCAGCAGGGACAGCGGGGGGCCTGACACAGATACGCAGTATTTT.

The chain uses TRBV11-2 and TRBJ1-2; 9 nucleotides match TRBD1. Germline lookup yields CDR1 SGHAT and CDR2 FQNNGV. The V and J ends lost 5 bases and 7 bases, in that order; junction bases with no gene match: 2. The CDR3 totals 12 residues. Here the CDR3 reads CASSADRGGYTF. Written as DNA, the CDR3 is TGTGCCAGCAGCGCGGACAGGGGTGGCTACACCTTC. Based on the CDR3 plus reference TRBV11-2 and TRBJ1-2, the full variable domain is EAGVAQSPRYKIIEKRQSVAFWCNPISGHATLYWYQQILGQGPKLLIQFQNNGVVDDSQLPKDRFSAERLKGVDSTLKIQPAKLEDSAVYLCASSADRGGYTFGSGTRLTVV.

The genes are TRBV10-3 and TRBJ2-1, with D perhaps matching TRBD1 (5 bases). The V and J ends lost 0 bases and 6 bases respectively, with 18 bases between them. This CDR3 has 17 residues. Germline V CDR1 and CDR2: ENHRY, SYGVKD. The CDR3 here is CAISESMGQGLGNEQFF. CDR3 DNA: TGTGCCATCAGTGAGTCGATGGGGCAGGGTCTGGGCAATGAGCAGTTCTTC.

This CDR3 reads CASRPPGPGVGNQPQHF. In nucleotides, the CDR3 is TGTGCCAGTAGGCCCCCGGGCCCCGGGGTTGGCAATCAGCCCCAGCATTTT. V usage is TRBV19 and J usage is TRBJ1-5; D uncertain. The germline V gene has CDR1 LNHDA and CDR2 SQIVND (reference sequence). The length of the CDR3 is 17 residues. Trimming left V 6 bases short and J 2 bases short, with 20 bases between.

The CDR3 bases are TGTGCCAGCAGTTTATCCTCCACTAATGAAAAACTGTTTTTT. Translation: CASSLSSTNEKLFF. The genes are TRBV27 and TRBJ1-4; D is uncertain. CDR1 and CDR2 (germline): MNHEY, SMNVEV (reference sequence). The V and J ends lost 0 bases and 2 bases respectively, with 4 bases between them. The CDR3 is 14 residues long. Full variable domain (remainder filled in from reference TRBV27 and TRBJ1-4): EAQVTQNPRYLITVTGKKLTVTCSQNMNHEYMSWYRQDPGLGLRQIYYSMNVEVTDKGDVPEGYKVSRKEKRNFPLILESPSPNQTSLYFCASSLSSTNEKLFFGSGTQLSVL.

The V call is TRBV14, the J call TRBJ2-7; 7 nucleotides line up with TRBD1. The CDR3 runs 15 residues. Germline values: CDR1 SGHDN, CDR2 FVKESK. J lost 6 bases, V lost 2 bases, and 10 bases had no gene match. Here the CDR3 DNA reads TGTGCCAGCAGCCAAAACGGACAGGCCTCCGCCGAGCAGTACTTC. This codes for CASSQNGQASAEQYF.

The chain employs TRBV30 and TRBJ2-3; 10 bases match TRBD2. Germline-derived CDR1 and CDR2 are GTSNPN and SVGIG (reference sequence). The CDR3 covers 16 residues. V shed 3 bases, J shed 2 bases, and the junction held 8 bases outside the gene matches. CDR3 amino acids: CAWRRLAGAATDTQYF. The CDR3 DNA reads TGTGCCTGGAGGAGGCTAGCGGGGGCAGCCACAGATACGCAGTATTTT.

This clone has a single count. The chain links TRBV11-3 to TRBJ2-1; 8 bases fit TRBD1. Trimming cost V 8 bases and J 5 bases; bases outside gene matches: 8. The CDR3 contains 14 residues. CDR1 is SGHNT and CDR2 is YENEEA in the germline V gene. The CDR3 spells CASRTGQGNNEQFF. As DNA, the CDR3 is TGTGCCAGCCGAACAGGACAGGGAAACAATGAGCAGTTCTTC.

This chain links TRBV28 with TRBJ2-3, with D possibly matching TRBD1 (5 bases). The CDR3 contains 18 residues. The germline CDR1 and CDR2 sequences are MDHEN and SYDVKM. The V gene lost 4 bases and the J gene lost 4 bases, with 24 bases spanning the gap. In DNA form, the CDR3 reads TGTGCCAGCAGTTATTACCTGAACCTCGACAGTGGGGCAGATACGCAGTATTTT. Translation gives CASSYYLNLDSGADTQYF.

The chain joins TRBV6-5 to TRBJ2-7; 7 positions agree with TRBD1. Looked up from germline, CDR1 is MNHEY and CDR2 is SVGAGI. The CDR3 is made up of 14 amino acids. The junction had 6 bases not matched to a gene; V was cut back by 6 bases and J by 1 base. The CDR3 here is CASRAGTESYEQYF. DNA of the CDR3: TGTGCCAGCAGAGCCGGGACAGAGTCCTACGAGCAGTACTTC.

CDR3 region: CASSSSDRELFF. The CDR3 bases are TGTGCCAGCAGCTCGTCGGACAGGGAACTGTTTTTT. V and J are TRBV9 and TRBJ1-4, with 8 bases fitting TRBD1. The trim removed 4 bases at V and 12 bases at J, leaving 5 bases unmatched. Germline V gene data show CDR1 as SGDLS and CDR2 as YYNGEE. The CDR3 is 12 amino acids.

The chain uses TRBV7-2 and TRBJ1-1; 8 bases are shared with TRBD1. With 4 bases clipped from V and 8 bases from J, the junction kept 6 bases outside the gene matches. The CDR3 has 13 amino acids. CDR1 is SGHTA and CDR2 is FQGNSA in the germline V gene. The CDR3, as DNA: TGTGCCAGCAGCTCCCGGGACAGGAGAGAAGCTTTCTTT. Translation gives CASSSRDRREAFF.

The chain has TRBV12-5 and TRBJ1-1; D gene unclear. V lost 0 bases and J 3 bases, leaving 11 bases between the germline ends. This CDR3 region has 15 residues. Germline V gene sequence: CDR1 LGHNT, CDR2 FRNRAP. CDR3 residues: CASGLVRPVYTEAFF. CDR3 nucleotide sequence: TGTGCTAGTGGTTTGGTACGTCCGGTTTACACTGAAGCTTTCTTT.

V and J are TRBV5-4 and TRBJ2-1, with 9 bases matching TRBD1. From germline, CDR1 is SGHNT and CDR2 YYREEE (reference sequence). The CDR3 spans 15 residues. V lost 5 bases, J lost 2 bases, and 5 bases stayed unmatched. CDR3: CASSWGTGTYNEQFF. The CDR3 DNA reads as TGTGCCAGCAGTTGGGGGACAGGGACCTACAATGAGCAGTTCTTC.

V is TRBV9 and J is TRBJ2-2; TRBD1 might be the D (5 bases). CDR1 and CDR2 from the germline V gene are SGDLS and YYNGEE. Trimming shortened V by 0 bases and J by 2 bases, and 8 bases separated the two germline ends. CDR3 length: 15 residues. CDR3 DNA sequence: TGTGCCAGCAGCGTAGACAGGTTAAACACCGGGGAGCTGTTTTTT. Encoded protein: CASSVDRLNTGELFF.

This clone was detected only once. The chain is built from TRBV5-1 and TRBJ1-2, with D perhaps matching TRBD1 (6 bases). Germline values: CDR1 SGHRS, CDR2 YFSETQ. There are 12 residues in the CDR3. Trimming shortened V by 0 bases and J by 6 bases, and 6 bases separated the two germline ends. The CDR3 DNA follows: TGCGCCAGCAGCTTGGAGGGGGATGGCTACACCTTC. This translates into CASSLEGDGYTF.

The CDR3 is CASSLAGGPPDTQYF. In nucleotides, the CDR3 is TGTGCCAGCAGCTTAGCGGGGGGGCCGCCAGATACGCAGTATTTT. The chain combines TRBV7-8 with TRBJ2-3, with TRBD2 as a possible D gene (7 bases). CDR3 size: 15 residues. From germline, CDR1 is SGHVS and CDR2 FQNEAQ. V was shortened by 0 bases and J by 4 bases, with 11 bases between the two germline ends. The whole variable domain, filled in from reference TRBV7-8 and TRBJ2-3, reads GAGVSQSPRYKVAKRGQDVALRCDPISGHVSLFWYQQALGQGPEFLTYFQNEAQLDKSGLPSDRFFAERPEGSVSTLKIQRTQQEDSAVYLCASSLAGGPPDTQYFGPGTRLTVL.

The CDR3 protein is CATSDTGTETFF. As DNA, the CDR3 is TGTGCCACCAGTGATACCGGGACAGAAACCTTCTTC. The J gene is TRBJ2-1, the V gene TRBV24-1; 7 bases fit TRBD1. Losses at the gene ends were 3 bases for V and 16 bases for J; bases not matched to a gene: 8. CDR1 and CDR2 (germline): KGHDR, SFDVKD. This CDR3 has 12 amino acids.

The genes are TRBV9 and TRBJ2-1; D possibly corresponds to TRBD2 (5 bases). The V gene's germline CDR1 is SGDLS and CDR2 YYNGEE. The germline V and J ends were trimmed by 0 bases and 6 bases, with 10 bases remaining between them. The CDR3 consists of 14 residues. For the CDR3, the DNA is TGTGCCAGCAGCGTAGAACTAGAAGTCAATGAGCAGTTCTTC. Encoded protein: CASSVELEVNEQFF.

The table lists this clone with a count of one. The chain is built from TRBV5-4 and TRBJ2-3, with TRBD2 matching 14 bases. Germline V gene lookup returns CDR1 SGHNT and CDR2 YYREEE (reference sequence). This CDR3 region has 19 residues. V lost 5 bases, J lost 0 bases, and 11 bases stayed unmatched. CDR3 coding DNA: TGTGCCAGCAGACTGGGACTAGCGGGGGCCTCCTCTAGCACAGATACGCAGTATTTT. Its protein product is CASRLGLAGASSSTDTQYF.

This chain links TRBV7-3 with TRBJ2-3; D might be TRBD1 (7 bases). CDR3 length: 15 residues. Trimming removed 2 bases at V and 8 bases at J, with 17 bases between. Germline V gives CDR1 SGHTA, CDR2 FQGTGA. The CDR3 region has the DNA TGTGCCAGCAGCTTACAGGGGGGCCCAGGCCCTACGCAGTATTTT. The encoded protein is CASSLQGGPGPTQYF.